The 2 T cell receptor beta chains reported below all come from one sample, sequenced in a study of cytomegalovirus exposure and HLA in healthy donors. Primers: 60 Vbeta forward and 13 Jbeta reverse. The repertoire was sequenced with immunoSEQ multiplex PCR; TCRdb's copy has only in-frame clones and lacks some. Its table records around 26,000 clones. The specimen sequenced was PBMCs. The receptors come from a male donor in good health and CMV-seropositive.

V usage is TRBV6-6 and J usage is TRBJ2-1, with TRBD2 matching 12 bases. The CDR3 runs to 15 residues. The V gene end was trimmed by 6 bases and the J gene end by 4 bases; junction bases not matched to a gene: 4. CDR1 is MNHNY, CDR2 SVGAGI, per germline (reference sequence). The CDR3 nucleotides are TGTGCCAGCAGGCAAGGGACTAGCGGGTACAATGAGCAGTTCTTC. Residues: CASRQGTSGYNEQFF.

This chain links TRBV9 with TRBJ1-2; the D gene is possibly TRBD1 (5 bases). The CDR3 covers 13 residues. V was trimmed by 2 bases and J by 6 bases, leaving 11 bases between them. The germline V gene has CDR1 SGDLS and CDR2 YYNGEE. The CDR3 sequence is CASSVRQLDGYTF. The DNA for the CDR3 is TGTGCCAGCAGCGTGCGACAGCTTGATGGCTACACCTTC.